This TCR beta chain was retrieved from a study of blood T cell repertoires in COVID-19. Study-level information: T cells, B-cell-depleted T cells, or PBMCs provided the cDNA or gDNA that served as material.

Data came from immunoSEQ multiplex PCR; TCRdb stores just in-frame clones and leaves some out. There are 110,000 or so clones in the sample; 80% to 90% occur only once, and 4.6% lies in the top ten. The TCR sequence derives from a woman in her 50s with acute or convalescent COVID-19. The sample comprised peripheral blood.

The CDR3 here is CASSLDRVRQEYF. CDR3 nucleotide sequence: TGTGCCAGCAGTTTGGACAGGGTGCGGCAGGAGTACTTC. The chain employs TRBV28 and TRBJ2-5, with TRBD1 matching over 8 bases. The CDR3 runs 13 residues. CDR1 MDHEN and CDR2 SYDVKM come from the germline V gene. With V trimmed by 3 bases and J by 12 bases, 9 bases remained unmatched.